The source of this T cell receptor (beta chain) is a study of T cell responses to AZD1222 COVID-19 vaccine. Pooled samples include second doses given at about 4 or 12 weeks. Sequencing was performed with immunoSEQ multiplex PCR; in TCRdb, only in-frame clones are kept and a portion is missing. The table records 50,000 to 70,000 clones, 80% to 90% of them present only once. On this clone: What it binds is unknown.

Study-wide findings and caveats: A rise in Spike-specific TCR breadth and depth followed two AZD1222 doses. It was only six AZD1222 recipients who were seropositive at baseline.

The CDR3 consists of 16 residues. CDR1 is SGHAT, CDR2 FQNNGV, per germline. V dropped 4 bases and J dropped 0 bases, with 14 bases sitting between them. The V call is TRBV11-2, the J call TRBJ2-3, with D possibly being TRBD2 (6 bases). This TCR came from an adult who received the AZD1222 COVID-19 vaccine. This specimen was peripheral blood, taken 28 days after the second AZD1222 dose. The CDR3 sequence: CASSSPRDFSTDTQYF. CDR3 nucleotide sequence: TGTGCCAGCAGCTCCCCGAGGGACTTTAGCACAGATACGCAGTATTTT.